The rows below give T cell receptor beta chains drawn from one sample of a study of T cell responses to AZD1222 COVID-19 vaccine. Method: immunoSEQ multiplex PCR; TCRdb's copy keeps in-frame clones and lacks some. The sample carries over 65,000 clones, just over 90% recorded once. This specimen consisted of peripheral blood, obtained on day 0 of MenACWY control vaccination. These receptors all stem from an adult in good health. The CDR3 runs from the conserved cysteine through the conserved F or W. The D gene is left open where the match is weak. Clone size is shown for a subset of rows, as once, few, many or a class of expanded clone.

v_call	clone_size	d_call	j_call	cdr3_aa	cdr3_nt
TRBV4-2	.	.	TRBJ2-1	CASSQGTNEQFF	TGTGCCAGCAGCCAAGGTACCAATGAGCAGTTCTTC
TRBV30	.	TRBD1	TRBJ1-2	CAWRETGTGRGYTF	TGTGCCTGGAGAGAAACCGGGACAGGACGAGGCTACACCTTC
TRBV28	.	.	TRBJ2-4	CASSLEIAKNIQYF	TGTGCCAGCAGTTTAGAAATAGCCAAAAACATTCAGTACTTC
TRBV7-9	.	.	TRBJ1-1	CASSLQDGTEAFF	TGTGCCAGCAGCTTACAGGACGGGACTGAAGCTTTCTTT
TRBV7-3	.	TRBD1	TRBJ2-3	CASSFRGLPTDTQYF	TGTGCCAGCAGCTTCAGGGGGCTCCCCACAGATACGCAGTATTTT
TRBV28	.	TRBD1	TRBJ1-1	CASSLSGQGRKGTEAFF	TGTGCCAGCAGTTTATCTGGACAGGGGAGGAAAGGGACTGAAGCTTTCTTT
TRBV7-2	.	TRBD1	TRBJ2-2	CASSKGQGFPGELFF	TGTGCCAGCAGCAAGGGACAGGGGTTCCCCGGGGAGCTGTTTTTT
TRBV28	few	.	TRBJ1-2	CASRGAPYGYTF	TGTGCCAGCAGAGGGGCCCCCTATGGCTACACCTTC
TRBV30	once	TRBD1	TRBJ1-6	CAWKGTGINSPLHF	TGTGCCTGGAAGGGGACAGGCATTAATTCACCCCTCCACTTT
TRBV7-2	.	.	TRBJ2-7	CASSLADEQYF	TGTGCCAGCAGCTTAGCGGACGAGCAGTACTTC
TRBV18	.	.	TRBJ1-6	CASSPAGSNSPLHF	TGTGCCAGCTCACCGGCGGGCAGCAATTCACCCCTCCACTTT
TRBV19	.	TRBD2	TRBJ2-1	CASSGGGHPYNEQFF	TGTGCCAGTAGCGGCGGGGGGCATCCCTACAATGAGCAGTTCTTC
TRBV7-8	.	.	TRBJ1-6	CASSPPDRYNSPLHF	TGTGCCAGCAGCCCCCCGGACCGGTATAATTCACCCCTCCACTTT
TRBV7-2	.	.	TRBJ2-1	CASSLAFSNNEQFF	TGTGCCAGCAGCTTAGCTTTCTCTAACAATGAGCAGTTCTTC
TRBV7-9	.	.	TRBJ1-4	CARFLSYHRVRRPNEKLFF	TGTGCCAGATTTTTATCTTATCACAGGGTAAGGCGACCTAATGAAAAACTGTTTTTT
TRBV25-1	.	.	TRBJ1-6	CASSVDNSPLHF	TGTGCCAGCAGTGTAGATAATTCACCCCTCCACTTT
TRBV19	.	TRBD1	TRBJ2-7	CASSIGPTGVGEQYF	TGTGCCAGTAGTATAGGGCCGACAGGGGTCGGGGAGCAGTACTTC
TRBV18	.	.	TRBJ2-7	CASSPTGVRYEQYF	TGTGCCAGCTCACCAACCGGTGTACGGTACGAGCAGTACTTC
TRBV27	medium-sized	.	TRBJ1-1	CASSLVGTAAFF	TGTGCCAGCAGTTTAGTCGGGACCGCGGCTTTCTTT
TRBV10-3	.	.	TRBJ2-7	CAISDDRVGYEQYF	TGTGCCATCAGTGACGACAGAGTGGGCTACGAGCAGTACTTC
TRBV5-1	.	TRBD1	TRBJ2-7	CASRRDRGESYEQYF	TGCGCCAGCAGACGAGACAGGGGGGAGTCCTACGAGCAGTACTTC
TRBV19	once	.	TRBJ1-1	CASSTLRGTAFF	TGTGCCAGTAGTACACTCCGGGGGACCGCTTTCTTT
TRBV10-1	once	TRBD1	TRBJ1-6	CASRTGTGDSPLHF	TGCGCCAGCAGAACCGGGACAGGGGATTCACCCCTCCACTTT
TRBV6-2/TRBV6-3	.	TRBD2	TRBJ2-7	CASSFSGTSIYEQYF	TGTGCCAGCAGTTTCTCCGGGACTAGCATATACGAGCAGTACTTC
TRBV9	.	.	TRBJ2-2	CASSGTDRPSSTGELFF	TGTGCCAGCAGCGGCACCGACAGACCCAGTAGCACCGGGGAGCTGTTTTTT